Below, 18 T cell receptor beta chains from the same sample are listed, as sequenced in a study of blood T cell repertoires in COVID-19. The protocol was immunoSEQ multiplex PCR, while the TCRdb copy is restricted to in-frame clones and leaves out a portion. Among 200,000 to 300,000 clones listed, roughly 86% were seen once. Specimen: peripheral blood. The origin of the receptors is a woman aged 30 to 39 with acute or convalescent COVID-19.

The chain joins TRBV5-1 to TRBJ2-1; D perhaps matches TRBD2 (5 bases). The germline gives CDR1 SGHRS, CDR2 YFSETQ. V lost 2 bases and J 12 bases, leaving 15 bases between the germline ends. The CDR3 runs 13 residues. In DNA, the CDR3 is TGCGCCAGCAGCTTCAGAAACCCAGAGGGGCAGTTCTTC. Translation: CASSFRNPEGQFF. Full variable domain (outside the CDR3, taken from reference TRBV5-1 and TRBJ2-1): KAGVTQTPRYLIKTRGQQVTLSCSPISGHRSVSWYQQTPGQGLQFLFEYFSETQRNKGNFPGRFSGRQFSNSRSEMNVSTLELGDSALYLCASSFRNPEGQFFGPGTRLTVL.

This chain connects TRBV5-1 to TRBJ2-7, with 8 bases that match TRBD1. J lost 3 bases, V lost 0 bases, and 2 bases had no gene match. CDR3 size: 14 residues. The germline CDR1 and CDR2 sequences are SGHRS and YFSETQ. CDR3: CASSLGQGYYEQYF. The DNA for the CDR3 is TGCGCCAGCAGCTTGGGACAGGGGTACTACGAGCAGTACTTC.

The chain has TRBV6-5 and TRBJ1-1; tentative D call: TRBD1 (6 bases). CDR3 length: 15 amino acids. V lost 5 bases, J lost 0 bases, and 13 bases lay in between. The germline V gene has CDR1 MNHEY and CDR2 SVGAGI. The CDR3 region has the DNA TGTGCCAGCAGTCATAGGGACACCATGAACACTGAAGCTTTCTTT. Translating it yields CASSHRDTMNTEAFF.

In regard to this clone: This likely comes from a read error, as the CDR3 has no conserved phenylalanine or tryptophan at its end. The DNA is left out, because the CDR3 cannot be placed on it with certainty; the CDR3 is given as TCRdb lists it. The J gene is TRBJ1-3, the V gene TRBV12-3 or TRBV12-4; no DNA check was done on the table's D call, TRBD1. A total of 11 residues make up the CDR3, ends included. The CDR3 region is CASSLGRDILV.

CDR3: CASSGAGTVGFDYGYTF. The CDR3 DNA follows: TGTGCCAGCAGTGGGGCCGGGACAGTGGGTTTCGACTATGGCTACACCTTC. V usage is TRBV25-1 and J usage is TRBJ1-2; 7 positions agree with TRBD1. The CDR3 totals 17 residues. V was clipped by 4 bases and J by 3 bases; unmatched bases: 14. Germline CDR1 is MGHDK and CDR2 is SYGVNS.

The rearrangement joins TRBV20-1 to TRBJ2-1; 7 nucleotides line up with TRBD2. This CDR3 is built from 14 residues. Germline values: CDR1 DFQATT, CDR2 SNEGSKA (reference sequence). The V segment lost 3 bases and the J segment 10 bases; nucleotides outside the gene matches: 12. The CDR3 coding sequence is TGCAGTGCTAGTCGCGGGGGACGAACGGGGGAGCAGTTCTTC. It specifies CSASRGGRTGEQFF.

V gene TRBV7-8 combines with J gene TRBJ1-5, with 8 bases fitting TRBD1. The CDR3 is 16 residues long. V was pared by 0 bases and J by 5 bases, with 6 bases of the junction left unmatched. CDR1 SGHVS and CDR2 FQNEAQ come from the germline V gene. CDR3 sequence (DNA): TGTGCCAGCAGCTTAGCGGACAGGGATAGGTATCAGCCCCAGCATTTT. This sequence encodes CASSLADRDRYQPQHF.

The CDR3 spells CASLQGDTEAFF. As DNA, the CDR3 is TGTGCCAGTCTTCAGGGGGACACTGAAGCTTTCTTT. The genes are TRBV19 and TRBJ1-1; TRBD1 agrees at 7 bases. Germline CDR1 is LNHDA and CDR2 is SQIVND (reference sequence). The CDR3 runs 12 residues. V lost 8 bases, J lost 3 bases, and 3 bases stayed unmatched.

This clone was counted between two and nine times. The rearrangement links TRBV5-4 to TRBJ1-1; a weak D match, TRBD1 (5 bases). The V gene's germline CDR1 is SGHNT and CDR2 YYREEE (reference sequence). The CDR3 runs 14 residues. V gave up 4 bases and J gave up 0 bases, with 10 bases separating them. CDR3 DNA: TGTGCCAGCAGCCTTGTAGGGGTGAACACTGAAGCTTTCTTT. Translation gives CASSLVGVNTEAFF.

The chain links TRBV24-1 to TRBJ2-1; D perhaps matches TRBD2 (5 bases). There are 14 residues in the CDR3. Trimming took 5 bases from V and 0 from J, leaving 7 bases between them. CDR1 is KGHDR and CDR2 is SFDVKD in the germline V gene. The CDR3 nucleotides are TGTGCCACCAGTGGCGCGGGCTCCTACAATGAGCAGTTCTTC. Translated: CATSGAGSYNEQFF.

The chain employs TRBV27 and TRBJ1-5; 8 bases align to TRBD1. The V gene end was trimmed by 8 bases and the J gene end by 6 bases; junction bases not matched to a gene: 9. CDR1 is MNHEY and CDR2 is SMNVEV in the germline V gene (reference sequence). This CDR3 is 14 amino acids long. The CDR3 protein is CASGPGQVLQPQHF. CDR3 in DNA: TGTGCCAGCGGTCCGGGACAGGTACTTCAGCCCCAGCATTTT.

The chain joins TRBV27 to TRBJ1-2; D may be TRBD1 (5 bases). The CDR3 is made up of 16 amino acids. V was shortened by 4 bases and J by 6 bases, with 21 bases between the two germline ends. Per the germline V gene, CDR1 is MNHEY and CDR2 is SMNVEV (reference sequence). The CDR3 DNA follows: TGTGCCAGCAGTTCTGCCCTAGTGGGGGGTGATAATGGCTACACCTTC. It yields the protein CASSSALVGGDNGYTF.

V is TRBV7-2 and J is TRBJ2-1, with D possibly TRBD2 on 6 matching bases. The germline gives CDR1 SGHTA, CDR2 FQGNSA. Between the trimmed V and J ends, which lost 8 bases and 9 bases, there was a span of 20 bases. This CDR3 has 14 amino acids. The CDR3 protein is CASLERAPWGEQFF. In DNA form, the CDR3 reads TGTGCCAGCTTGGAGCGGGCCCCTTGGGGTGAGCAGTTCTTC.

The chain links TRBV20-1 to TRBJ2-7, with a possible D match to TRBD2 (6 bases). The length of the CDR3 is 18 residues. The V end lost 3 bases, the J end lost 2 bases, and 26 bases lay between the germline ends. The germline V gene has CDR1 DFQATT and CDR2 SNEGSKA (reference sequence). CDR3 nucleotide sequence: TGCAGTGCTAGTATCGACCGGTGGCGGGCTCCGGGGGCCTACGAGCAGTACTTC. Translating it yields CSASIDRWRAPGAYEQYF.

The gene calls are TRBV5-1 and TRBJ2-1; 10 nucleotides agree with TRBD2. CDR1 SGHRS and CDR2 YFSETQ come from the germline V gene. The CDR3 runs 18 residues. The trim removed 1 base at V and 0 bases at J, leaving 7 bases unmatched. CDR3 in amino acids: CASSLRVAGGSSYNEQFF. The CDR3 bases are TGCGCCAGCAGCTTGAGGGTAGCGGGAGGTAGCTCCTACAATGAGCAGTTCTTC.

CDR3 nucleotide sequence: TGTGCCAGCAGCTATACAGGTTACGAGCAGTACTTC. Amino acids: CASSYTGYEQYF. J is TRBJ2-7 and V is TRBV11-2; maybe TRBD1 (5 bases). The germline CDR1 and CDR2 sequences are SGHAT and FQNNGV. The CDR3 totals 12 residues. Trimming removed 4 bases at V and 4 bases at J, with 8 bases between.

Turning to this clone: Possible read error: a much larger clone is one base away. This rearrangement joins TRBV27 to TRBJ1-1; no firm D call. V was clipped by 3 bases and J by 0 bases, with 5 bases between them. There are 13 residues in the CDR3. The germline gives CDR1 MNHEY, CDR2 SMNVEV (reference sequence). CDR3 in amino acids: CASSFSMNTEAFF. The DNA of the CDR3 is TGTGCCAGCAGTTTCTCTATGAACACTGAAGCTTTCTTT.

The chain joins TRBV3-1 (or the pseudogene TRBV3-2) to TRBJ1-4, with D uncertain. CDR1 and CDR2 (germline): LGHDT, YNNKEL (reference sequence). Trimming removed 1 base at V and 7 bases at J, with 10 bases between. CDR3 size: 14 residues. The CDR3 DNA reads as TGTGCCAGCAGCCAAGGGGCAGGTTTTGAAAAACTGTTTTTT. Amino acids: CASSQGAGFEKLFF.